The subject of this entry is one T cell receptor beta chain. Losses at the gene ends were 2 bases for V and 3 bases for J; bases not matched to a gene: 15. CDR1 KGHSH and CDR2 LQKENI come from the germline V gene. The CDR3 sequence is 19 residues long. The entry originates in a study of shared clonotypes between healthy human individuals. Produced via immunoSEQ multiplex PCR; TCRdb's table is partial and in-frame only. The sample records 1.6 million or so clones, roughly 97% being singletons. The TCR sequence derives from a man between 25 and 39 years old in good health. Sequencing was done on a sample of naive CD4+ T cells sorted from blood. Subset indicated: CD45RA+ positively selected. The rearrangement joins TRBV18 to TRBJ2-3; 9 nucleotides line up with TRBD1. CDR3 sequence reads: CASSPISSLRTGDTDTQYF. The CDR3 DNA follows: TGTGCCAGCTCACCAATCTCGTCGTTGCGGACAGGGGATACAGATACGCAGTATTTT.